This T cell receptor (beta chain) was observed in a study of blood T cell repertoires in COVID-19. Overall study context: The United States, Italy and Spain provided the acute and convalescent COVID-19 samples. The cDNA or gDNA used as material had been derived from T cells, B-cell-depleted T cells, or PBMCs.

Per the original data handling: By means of reference gene primer amplification, nucleated cell counts were estimated. TCRdb's copy holds only in-frame clones and misses some; the assay was immunoSEQ multiplex PCR. The V and J calls and the clone size are those of that table, but D and trimming were determined from the DNA. This sample has fewer than 300,000 clones, with under 85% found just once. While infection was still active, Seattle patients were enrolled and then followed longitudinally. V dropped 3 bases and J dropped 2 bases, with 8 bases sitting between them. Germline loops: CDR1 KGHSH, CDR2 LQKENI. The CDR3 covers 14 residues.

This clonotype was obtained from a human donor with COVID-19, enrolled during active disease. The donor label of this sample is uncertain. The chain links TRBV18 to TRBJ2-1, with a possible D match to TRBD1 (6 bases). The sample comprised peripheral blood. The CDR3 DNA follows: TGTGCCAGCTCACCTCGGGACACCTACAATGAGCAGTTCTTC. Amino acids: CASSPRDTYNEQFF.